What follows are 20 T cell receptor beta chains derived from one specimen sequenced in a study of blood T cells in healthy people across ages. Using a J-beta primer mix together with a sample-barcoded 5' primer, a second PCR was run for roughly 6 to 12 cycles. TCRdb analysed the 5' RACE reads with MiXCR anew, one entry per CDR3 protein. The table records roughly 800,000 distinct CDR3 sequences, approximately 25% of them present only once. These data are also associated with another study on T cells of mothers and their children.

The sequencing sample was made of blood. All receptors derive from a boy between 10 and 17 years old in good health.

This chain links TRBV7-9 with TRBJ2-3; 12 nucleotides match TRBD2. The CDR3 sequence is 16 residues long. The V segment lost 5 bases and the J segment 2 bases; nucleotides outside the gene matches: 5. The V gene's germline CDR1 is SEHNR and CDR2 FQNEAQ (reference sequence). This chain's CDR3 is CASSRRTSGITDTQYF. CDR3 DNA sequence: TGTGCCAGCAGCCGTCGGACTAGCGGGATCACAGATACGCAGTATTTT.

Here the CDR3 DNA reads TGCGCCAGCGGGATGATAGCGGGAGGAGATACGCAGTATTTT. Translated, it gives CASGMIAGGDTQYF. The chain is built from TRBV5-1 and TRBJ2-3; 10 nucleotides line up with TRBD2. Trimming at V came to 7 bases and at J to 5 bases, leaving 7 bases not matched to a gene. This CDR3 has 14 amino acids. Germline V gene sequence: CDR1 SGHRS, CDR2 YFSETQ.

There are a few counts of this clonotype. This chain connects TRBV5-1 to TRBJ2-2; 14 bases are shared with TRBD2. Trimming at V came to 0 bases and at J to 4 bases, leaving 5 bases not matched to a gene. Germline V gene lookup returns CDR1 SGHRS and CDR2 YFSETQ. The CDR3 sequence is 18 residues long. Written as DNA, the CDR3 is TGCGCCAGCAGCTTGGAAGGGACTAGCGGGAGTGCCACCGGGGAGCTGTTTTTT. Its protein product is CASSLEGTSGSATGELFF.

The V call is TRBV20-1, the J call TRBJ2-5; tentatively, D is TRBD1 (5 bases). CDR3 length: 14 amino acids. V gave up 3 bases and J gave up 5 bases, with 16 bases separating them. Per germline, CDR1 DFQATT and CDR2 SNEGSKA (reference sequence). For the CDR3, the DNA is TGCAGTGCTAGTGGCGACAGTCTGGGGGAGACCCAGTACTTC. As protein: CSASGDSLGETQYF.

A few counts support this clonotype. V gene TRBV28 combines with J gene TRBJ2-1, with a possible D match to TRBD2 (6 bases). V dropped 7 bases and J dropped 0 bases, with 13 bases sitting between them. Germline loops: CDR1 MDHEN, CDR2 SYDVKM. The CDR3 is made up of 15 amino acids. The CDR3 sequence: CASKVGGNSYNEQFF. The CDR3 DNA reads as TGTGCCAGCAAGGTCGGGGGAAACTCCTACAATGAGCAGTTCTTC.

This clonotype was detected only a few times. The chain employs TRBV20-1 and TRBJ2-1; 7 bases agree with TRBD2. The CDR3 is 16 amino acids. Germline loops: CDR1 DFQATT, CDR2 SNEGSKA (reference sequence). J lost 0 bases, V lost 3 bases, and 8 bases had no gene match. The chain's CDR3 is CSARALLAVSYNEQFF. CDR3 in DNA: TGCAGTGCTAGGGCCCTTCTAGCGGTCTCCTACAATGAGCAGTTCTTC.

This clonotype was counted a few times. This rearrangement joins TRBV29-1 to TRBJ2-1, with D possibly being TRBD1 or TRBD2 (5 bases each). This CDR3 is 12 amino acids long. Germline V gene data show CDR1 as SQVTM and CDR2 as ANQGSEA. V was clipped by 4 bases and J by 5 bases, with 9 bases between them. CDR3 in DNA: TGCAGCGTTGTCGGGACCGACAATGAGCAGTTCTTC. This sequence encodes CSVVGTDNEQFF.

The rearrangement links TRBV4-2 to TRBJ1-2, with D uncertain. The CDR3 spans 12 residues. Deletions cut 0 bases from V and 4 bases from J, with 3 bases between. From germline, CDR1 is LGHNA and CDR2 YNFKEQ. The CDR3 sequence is CASSQESYGYTF. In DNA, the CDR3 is TGTGCCAGCAGCCAAGAGAGCTATGGCTACACCTTC.

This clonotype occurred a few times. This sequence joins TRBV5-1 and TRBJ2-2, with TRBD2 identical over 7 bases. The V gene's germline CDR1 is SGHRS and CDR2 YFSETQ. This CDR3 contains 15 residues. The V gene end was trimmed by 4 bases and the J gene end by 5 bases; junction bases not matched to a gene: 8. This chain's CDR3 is CASSRELAGTGELFF. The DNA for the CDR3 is TGCGCCAGCAGCCGTGAATTAGCGGGTACCGGGGAGCTGTTTTTT.

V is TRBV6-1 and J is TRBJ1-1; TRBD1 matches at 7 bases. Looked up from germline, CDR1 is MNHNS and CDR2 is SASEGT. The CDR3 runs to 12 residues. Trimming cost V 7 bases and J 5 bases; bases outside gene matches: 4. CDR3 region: CASIEQGTEAFF. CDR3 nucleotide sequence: TGTGCCAGCATAGAACAGGGGACTGAAGCTTTCTTT.

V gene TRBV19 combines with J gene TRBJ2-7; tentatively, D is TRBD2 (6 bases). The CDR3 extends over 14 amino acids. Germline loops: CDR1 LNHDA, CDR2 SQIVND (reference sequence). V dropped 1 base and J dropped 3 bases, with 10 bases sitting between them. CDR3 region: CASSIAGDGYEQYF. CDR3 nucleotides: TGTGCCAGTAGTATAGCGGGGGACGGCTACGAGCAGTACTTC.

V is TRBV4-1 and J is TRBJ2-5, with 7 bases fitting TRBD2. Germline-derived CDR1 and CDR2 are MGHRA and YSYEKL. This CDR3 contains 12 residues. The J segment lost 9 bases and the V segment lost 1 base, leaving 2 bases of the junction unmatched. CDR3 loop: CASSQGGGPQYF. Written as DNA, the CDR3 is TGCGCCAGCAGCCAAGGGGGGGGTCCCCAGTACTTC.

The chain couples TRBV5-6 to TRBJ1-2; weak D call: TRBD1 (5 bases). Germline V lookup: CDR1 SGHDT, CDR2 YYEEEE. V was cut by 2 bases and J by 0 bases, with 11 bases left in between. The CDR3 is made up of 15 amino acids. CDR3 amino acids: CASSFRETANYGYTF. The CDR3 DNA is TGTGCCAGCAGCTTCCGGGAGACAGCTAACTATGGCTACACCTTC. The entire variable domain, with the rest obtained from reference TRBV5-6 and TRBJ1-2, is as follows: DAGVTQSPTHLIKTRGQQVTLRCSPKSGHDTVSWYQQALGQGPQFIFQYYEEEERQRGNFPDRFSGHQFPNYSSELNVNALLLGDSALYLCASSFRETANYGYTFGSGTRLTVV.

CDR3 in DNA: TGTGCCACTCTAGACACCGGGACTTCTTTAGCCAAAAACATTCAGTACTTC. Translating it yields CATLDTGTSLAKNIQYF. The chain recombines TRBV10-3 with TRBJ2-4; tentatively, D is TRBD2 (6 bases). The ends were cut back, 10 bases at V and 0 bases at J, with 22 bases in the middle. This CDR3 is built from 17 residues. The germline CDR1 and CDR2 sequences are ENHRY and SYGVKD.

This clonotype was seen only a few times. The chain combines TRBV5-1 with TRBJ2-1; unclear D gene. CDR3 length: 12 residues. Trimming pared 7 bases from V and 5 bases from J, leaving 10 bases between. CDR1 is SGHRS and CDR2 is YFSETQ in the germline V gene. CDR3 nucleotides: TGCGCCAGCCCTGACTTCCACAATGAGCAGTTCTTC. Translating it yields CASPDFHNEQFF.

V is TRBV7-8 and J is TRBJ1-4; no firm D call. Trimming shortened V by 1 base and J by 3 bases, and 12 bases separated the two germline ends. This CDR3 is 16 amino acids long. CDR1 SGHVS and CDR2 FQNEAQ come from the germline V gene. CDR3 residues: CASSLVFSSANEKLFF. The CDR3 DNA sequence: TGTGCCAGCAGCTTAGTTTTCTCAAGTGCTAATGAAAAACTGTTTTTT.

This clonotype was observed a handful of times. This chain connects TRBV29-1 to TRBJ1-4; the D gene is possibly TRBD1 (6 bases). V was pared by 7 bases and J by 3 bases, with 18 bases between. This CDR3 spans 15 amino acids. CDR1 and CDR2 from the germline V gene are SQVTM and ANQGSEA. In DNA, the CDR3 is TGCAGCGCCGGGGGCGGGAACCCTTCTAATGAAAAACTGTTTTTT. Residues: CSAGGGNPSNEKLFF.

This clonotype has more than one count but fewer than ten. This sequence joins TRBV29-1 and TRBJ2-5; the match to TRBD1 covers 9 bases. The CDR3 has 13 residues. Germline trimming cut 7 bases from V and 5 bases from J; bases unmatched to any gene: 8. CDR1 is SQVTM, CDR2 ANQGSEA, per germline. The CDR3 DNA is TGCAGCGATCAACAGGGGGCAGGGGAGACCCAGTACTTC. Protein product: CSDQQGAGETQYF.

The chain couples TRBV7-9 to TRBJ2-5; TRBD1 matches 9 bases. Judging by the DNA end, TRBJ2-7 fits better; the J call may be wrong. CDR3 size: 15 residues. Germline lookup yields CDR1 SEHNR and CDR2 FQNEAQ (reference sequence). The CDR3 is CASSSEQGAIYEQYF. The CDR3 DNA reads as TGTGCCAGCAGCTCGGAACAGGGGGCGATCTACGAGCAGTACTTC.

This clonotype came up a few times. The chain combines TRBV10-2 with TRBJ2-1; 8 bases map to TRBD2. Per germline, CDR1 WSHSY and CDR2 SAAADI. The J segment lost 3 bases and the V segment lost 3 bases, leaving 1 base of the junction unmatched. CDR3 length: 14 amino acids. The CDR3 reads CASSEAGDYNEQFF. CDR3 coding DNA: TGCGCCAGCAGTGAAGCGGGGGACTACAATGAGCAGTTCTTC.